The 9 T cell receptor beta chains below were found in one sample sequenced in a study of persistence of HIV-infected CD4 T cells. The antigens these receptors bind are not known. Sequencing used immunoSEQ version 4 in survey mode. Libraries were prepared by immunoSEQ multiplex PCR; TCRdb keeps only in-frame clonotypes and omits some of them. This sample yields under 25,000 clones, of which 60% to 80% are seen a single time; under 2.5% belongs to the top ten. Cells were stimulated with overlapping HIV-1 Gag 15-mer peptides. Sorting of responding CD4+ T cells relied on upregulated CD40 ligand together with CD69. The sequenced sample was CD4+ T cells sorted from PBMCs after roughly 18-hour stimulation, obtained from a patient who received antiretroviral therapy. The source is an adult woman with HIV who was CMV-seropositive.

The chain has TRBV19 and TRBJ2-6; no clear D. Trimming took off 4 bases at V and 2 bases at J, with 3 bases between the two ends. This CDR3 has 13 residues. Germline CDR1 is LNHDA and CDR2 is SQIVND (reference sequence). CDR3 DNA: TGTGCCAGTAGTACCCCTGGGGCCAACGTCCTGACTTTC. Translated, it gives CASSTPGANVLTF.

The chain couples TRBV6-5 to TRBJ1-5; possible D gene TRBD1, 5 bases. Trimming took 8 bases from V and 1 from J, leaving 6 bases between them. Germline lookup yields CDR1 MNHEY and CDR2 SVGAGI. This CDR3 is built from 12 residues. The CDR3 DNA sequence: TGTGCCAGCGCAGGGAGCAATCAGCCCCAGCATTTT. Its protein product is CASAGSNQPQHF.

This sequence joins TRBV7-8 and TRBJ1-1; 10 bases line up with TRBD1. Trimming at V came to 5 bases and at J to 8 bases, leaving 8 bases not matched to a gene. CDR3 length: 14 amino acids. Germline V CDR1 and CDR2: SGHVS, FQNEAQ. In DNA form, the CDR3 reads TGTGCCAGCAGCCCGGGACAGGGGCAATGGGAAGCTTTCTTT. Residues: CASSPGQGQWEAFF.

CDR3 sequence: CSVQRGGRTEAFF. CDR3 bases: TGCAGCGTTCAGCGGGGCGGAAGAACTGAAGCTTTCTTT. The chain uses TRBV29-1 and TRBJ1-1, with D perhaps matching TRBD1 (5 bases). V was pared by 5 bases and J by 5 bases, with 15 bases between. The CDR3 is made up of 13 amino acids. CDR1 and CDR2 from the germline V gene are SQVTM and ANQGSEA.

CDR3 sequence: CASSFGHSTGELFF. The DNA of the CDR3 is TGTGCCAGCAGTTTTGGTCACAGCACCGGGGAGCTGTTTTTT. V and J are TRBV6-5 and TRBJ2-2; the D is unclear. Trimming took off 4 bases at V and 4 bases at J, with 10 bases between the two ends. Germline-derived CDR1 and CDR2 are MNHEY and SVGAGI. There are 14 residues in the CDR3.

V usage is TRBV24-1 and J usage is TRBJ1-2; 12 bases agree with TRBD1. In germline, CDR1 is KGHDR, CDR2 SFDVKD. V was clipped by 4 bases and J by 6 bases; unmatched bases: 8. CDR3 length equals 16 residues. The CDR3 nucleotides are TGTGCCACCAGTGACACCGGGACAGGGGGCGCCGATGGCTACACCTTC. Residues: CATSDTGTGGADGYTF.

The gene calls are TRBV5-1 and TRBJ2-5; 13 positions agree with TRBD2. The CDR3 covers 16 residues. CDR1 is SGHRS and CDR2 is YFSETQ in the germline V gene. V was clipped by 4 bases and J by 1 base; unmatched bases: 4. CDR3 amino acids: CASSIGLAGVQETQYF. The CDR3 DNA is TGCGCCAGCAGCATAGGACTAGCGGGGGTCCAAGAGACCCAGTACTTC.

This clone is termed medium-sized. This sequence joins TRBV13 and TRBJ1-6, with 7 bases identical to TRBD1. CDR1 PRHDT and CDR2 FYEKMQ come from the germline V gene (reference sequence). J lost 8 bases, V lost 2 bases, and 6 bases had no gene match. This CDR3 has 15 amino acids. The CDR3 sequence: CASSLHDRVDSPLHF. The CDR3 bases are TGTGCCAGCAGCTTACACGACAGGGTTGATTCACCCCTCCACTTT.

The chain combines TRBV6-5 with TRBJ2-3; 8 bases fit TRBD2. There are 14 residues in the CDR3. Germline values: CDR1 MNHEY, CDR2 SVGAGI. After removal of 6 bases from V and 2 bases from J, the junction contained 4 bases not matched to a gene. For the CDR3, the DNA is TGTGCCAGCAGGAGCGGGGGTCACACAGATACGCAGTATTTT. It encodes CASRSGGHTDTQYF.